Listed below are T cell receptor beta chains from one sample, sequenced in a study of Graves' ophthalmopathy and Graves' hyperthyroidism. TCRdb redid the calling of the multiplex PCR reads with MiXCR, one entry per CDR3 protein. The data show a few hundred thousand distinct CDR3 sequences, 20% to 25% seen once. The sample comprised peripheral blood. The receptor set was obtained from a woman in her fifties or sixties with Graves' ophthalmopathy. Each CDR3 is given without its conserved first and last residue. Clone sizes are given selectively: once, few, many, or a class where the clone is expanded.

clone_size j_call cdr3_length v_call cdr3_aa
many TRBJ1-1 9 TRBV30 AWSVRGGAF
many TRBJ1-1 11 TRBV6-5 ASTGRLNTEAF
many TRBJ1-2 13 TRBV6-5 ASSYDQLPSGGYT
few TRBJ1-2 12 TRBV29-1 SAPWEGWPPGYT
many TRBJ2-5 11 TRBV6-5 ASNRGQEKTQY
many TRBJ2-6 14 TRBV5-1 ASSFGGDSGANVLT
many TRBJ1-5 13 TRBV19 ASRPTRGRNQPQH
many TRBJ1-2 11 TRBV30 AWRNQGAYGYT
many TRBJ1-1 11 TRBV2 ASSPPGTPRAF
- TRBJ2-7 18 TRBV4-2 ASSPGRLRRQQCGGSPPF
many TRBJ1-2 14 TRBV28 ASSVSPQIGVWGYT
- TRBJ1-5 13 TRBV6-5 ASSYGGEGNQPQH
- TRBJ2-5 9 TRBV6-2/TRBV6-3 ASRDRGAQY
many TRBJ1-5 13 TRBV19 ASSIEGLGNQPQH
few TRBJ1-1 11 TRBV7-6 ASSLDELTEAF
few TRBJ2-2 13 TRBV6-1 ASRPGPAQYWELF
many TRBJ2-7 11 TRBV27 ASSSSLSYEQY